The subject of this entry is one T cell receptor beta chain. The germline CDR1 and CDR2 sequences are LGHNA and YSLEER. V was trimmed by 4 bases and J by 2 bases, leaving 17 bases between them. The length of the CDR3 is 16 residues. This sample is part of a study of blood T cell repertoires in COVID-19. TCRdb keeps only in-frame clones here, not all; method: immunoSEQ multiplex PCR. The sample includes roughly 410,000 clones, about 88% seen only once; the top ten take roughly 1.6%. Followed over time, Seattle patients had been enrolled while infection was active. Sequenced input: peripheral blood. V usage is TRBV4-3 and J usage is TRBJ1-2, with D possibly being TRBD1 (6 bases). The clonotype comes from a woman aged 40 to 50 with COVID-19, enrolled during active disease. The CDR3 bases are TGCGCCAGCAGCCCGGGGTTGGTGGGGGCGAACTATGGCTACACCTTC. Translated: CASSPGLVGANYGYTF.